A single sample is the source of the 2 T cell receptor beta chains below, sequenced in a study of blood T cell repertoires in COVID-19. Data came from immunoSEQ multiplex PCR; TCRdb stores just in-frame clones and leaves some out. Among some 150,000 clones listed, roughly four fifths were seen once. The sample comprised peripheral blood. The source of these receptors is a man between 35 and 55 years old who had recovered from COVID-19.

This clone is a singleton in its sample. This chain's CDR3 is CASSFGGDQEKLFF. CDR3 nucleotide sequence: TGTGCCAGCAGCTTTGGGGGGGATCAAGAAAAACTGTTTTTT. The chain is built from TRBV5-4 and TRBJ1-4; tentatively, D is TRBD1 (5 bases). The CDR3 spans 14 residues. Per the germline V gene, CDR1 is SGHNT and CDR2 is YYREEE (reference sequence). V was shortened by 2 bases and J by 8 bases, with 13 bases between the two germline ends.

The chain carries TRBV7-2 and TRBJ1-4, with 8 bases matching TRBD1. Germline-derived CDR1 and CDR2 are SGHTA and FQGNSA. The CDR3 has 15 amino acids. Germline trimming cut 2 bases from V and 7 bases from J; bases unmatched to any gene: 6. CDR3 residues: CASSLTTGDGEKLFF. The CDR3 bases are TGTGCCAGCAGCTTAACGACAGGGGATGGTGAAAAACTGTTTTTT.